This TCR beta chain comes out of a study of blood T cell repertoires in COVID-19. This clone occurred a few times. Participants were aged about 18 to 90 years, lived in about two dozen US areas, and enrolled virtually. Allocation to cohorts depended on clinical history reported by the participants. The CDR3 is 14 residues long. CDR1 is LGHDT, CDR2 YNNKEL, per germline (reference sequence). V was trimmed by 8 bases and J by 6 bases, leaving 19 bases between them. Repertoires were generated with immunoSEQ multiplex PCR, while TCRdb's copy carries only in-frame clones and drops some. The table lists around 160,000 clones, approximately 90% of them singletons.

The chain employs TRBV3-1 (or the pseudogene TRBV3-2) and TRBJ1-1, with a possible D match to TRBD1 (5 bases). The sequenced material came from PBMCs or T cells enriched from blood (not recorded which). The receptor comes from a woman in her 30s with acute COVID-19. CDR3: CASANPGEGAEAFF. The CDR3 nucleotides are TGTGCCAGCGCTAACCCGGGGGAGGGCGCTGAAGCTTTCTTT.